The rows below give T cell receptor beta chains drawn from one sample of a study of Ad26.COV2.S vaccination and SARS-CoV-2 variants. Some clones are missing from TCRdb's copy, which holds only in-frame ones; the method was immunoSEQ multiplex PCR. Of tens of thousands of clones detected, less than 85% appear once; the ten largest clones hold roughly 15%. This specimen was peripheral blood, taken after recovery from COVID-19. These receptors all stem from a human donor who had recovered from COVID-19. Both conserved end residues are part of each CDR3. Fields, in order: V gene, CDR3 protein.

TRBV18,CASKRVTGGPLAGANVLTF
TRBV27,CASAAVGRHQHF
TRBV18,CASSPYVGGAGANVLTF
TRBV7-8,CASSLAHGSEQPQHF
TRBV5-6,CASSFPQNTEAFF
TRBV15,CATSRDRTGGEQYF
TRBV6-5,CASSLRGLRRADTQYF
TRBV7-9,CASSSYTEAFF
TRBV2,CASSEVGANYEQYF
TRBV24-1,CATSDLRVGETQYF
TRBV19,CASSRRLPGNTEAFF
TRBV4-3,CASSQDEGGEKLFF
TRBV28,CASSLGDPDGYTF
TRBV19,CASSGTSGIGEQFF
TRBV7-9,CATRPPGSAGELFF
TRBV3-1/TRBV3-2,CASSQDWSRTYNEQFF
TRBV5-4,CASSLGGTGWGNTEAFF
TRBV11-3,CASSPTSLTSGRDNEQFF
TRBV5-1,CASSLAGYTTYNEQFF
TRBV6-2/TRBV6-3,CASSQTGGGSETQYF
TRBV19,CASSLRMRSNQPQHF
TRBV28,CASAVGTGESPLHF
TRBV7-9,CASKEGAVGSQGGREKLFF
TRBV18,CASSPSITDTQYF
TRBV28,CASNIRGGYTF
TRBV7-2,CASSLGVGIAGAYNEQFF
TRBV5-6,CASSFYPGQGGGYTF
TRBV11-3,CASSSNSPTSGRFNEQFF
TRBV19,CASSTLGQGANEQFF
TRBV4-3,CASSQNRELTGELFF
TRBV7-2,CASSFHRAGPEAFF
TRBV19,CASSIFATGNQPQHF
TRBV10-3,CAISDRESQPQHF
TRBV5-1,CASSFEGVVSYGYTF
TRBV7-9,CASSLSDADASGGYTF
TRBV7-2,CASSRDNYNEQFF
TRBV29-1,CSVENRDRARETQYF
TRBV6-5,CASSYRGRYNSPLHF